This T cell receptor beta chain was captured in a study of cytomegalovirus exposure and HLA in healthy donors (dated by TCRdb to 2016 to 2017). Context from the whole study: An earlier analysis of several hundred of the donors reported 276 Gb of sequence data and 100 million to 140 million unique TCR beta sequences from around 200 million T cells. Typing coverage differed by locus: A, B, C, DRB1 and DQB1 were typed in roughly 629-630 donors, DQA1 in approximately 520, DPA1 in roughly 590, and DPB1 in 450 to 490. To predict cytomegalovirus infection status, the study combined high-throughput TCR immunosequencing, statistical association of individual TCRs with disease status, and machine learning. Of the roughly 400 genotyped donors, 65% to 90% were placed in the genetic ancestry cluster associated with self-reported Caucasian donors. Along with the approximately 650-subject first cohort, a separate validation cohort of 120 different subjects was used. The study was designed to test whether signatures of past pathogen exposure could be identified by cataloging public T cell receptors. The T cell repertoires of 670 or so subjects were profiled by immunosequencing and related to cytomegalovirus serostatus. Every discovery cohort repertoire had been produced on one sequencing platform. Roughly 5 DR-DQ haplotypes were treated as single units for association and clustering because of strong linkage in the cohort. Donor age, sex, ethnicity and CMV serostatus were compiled alongside the repertoire data. Class I and class II HLA loci were covered by the typing at four-digit resolution. Among almost 400 genotyped donors of the cohort, an average of roughly 240,000 unique TCR beta nucleotide sequences were sequenced per donor, around 20% of them non-productive. In a later genetic analysis, genome-wide SNP genotypes for about 55% of the roughly 670 donors were used, and that subset was treated as a discovery cohort. To decide whether each TCR beta V gene segment behaved as functional or pseudogenic, an earlier analysis of some 540 of the donors relied on high-throughput TCR beta sequencing. In a later analysis, previously published TCR beta repertoires from several hundred donors were re-analyzed and high-resolution HLA genotyping was added so that TCR occurrence patterns could be studied. In the later analysis, no new phenotypic data were used to find candidate immune exposures; instead, reliance was placed on TCR beta sequences and their occurrence across donors. Roughly 300 gigabases of sequencing data and 70 million to 100 million unique TCR sequences made up an early release that covered roughly 670 HLA-typed donors.

With regard to this clone: The specificity of this receptor is unknown. Base qualities are not recorded, but no much larger clone differs from it by a single base.

V is cut by 6 bases and J by 4 bases, and the space between the germline ends is 14 bases. The CDR3 holds 14 amino acids from the cysteine to the phenylalanine. Just the 42-base CDR3 DNA is kept, in frame starting at base 1. Looking up the germline V gene yields CDR1 ENHRY and CDR2 SYGVKD. The cohort was made up of roughly 670 healthy bone marrow donors. Cohort members were all nominally healthy when sampled, although unrecorded immune exposures were likely present. The donor tested CMV seronegative and was one of the 352 seronegative cohort members. A peripheral blood sample was provided by each donor, and peripheral blood mononuclear cells were used for TCR beta sequencing. The Qiagen DNeasy Blood Extraction Kit was used to extract genomic DNA from the blood cell samples. The library was made by the immunoSEQ multiplex PCR assay. For the multiplex PCR, a mixture combining 60 forward primers for TCR Vbeta segments and 13 reverse primers for TCR Jbeta segments was used. The CDR3 region of rearranged TCR beta genes was amplified from genomic DNA by a multiplex PCR assay. The Illumina HiSeq System was used to sequence the amplified TCR beta libraries as 87-base-pair reads. In the authors' own workflow: Across the roughly 700 repertoires, a later analysis counted 80 million or so unique TCR beta chains, roughly 11 million of which were shared by at least two donors. Raw reads were error-corrected and collapsed into unique sequences with a nearest-neighbor algorithm that merged closely related sequences to remove PCR and sequencing errors. Alignment of CDR3 sequences to IMGT reference sequences was used to assign V, D and J gene segments. For a sequence to be retained, at least a six-nucleotide match to both a V gene segment and a J gene segment was required. A rearrangement counted as productive if the CDR3 had no stop codons and remained in frame with V and J, and every other rearrangement counted as non-productive. Following IMGT convention, CDR3 was defined as the stretch from the second conserved V-encoded cysteine up to the conserved J-encoded phenylalanine. The earlier analysis of 550 to 650 of the donors excluded any sequence lacking an unambiguous match to a single V gene segment. An earlier analysis of 500 to 700 of the donors classified V segments as functional when productive rearrangements were above 56.7% and as segregating when the standard deviation between donors was above 5%. To diagnose cytomegalovirus status from the catalog of TCR beta chain sequences, a statistical classification framework was built. In a later analysis, TCR nucleotide sequences were compared against IMGT/GENE-DB human TR gene sequences so that V and J genes could be assigned. The TCRdist pipeline was used in a later analysis to assign CDR3 sequences and most-parsimonious VDJ recombination scenarios. In a later analysis, every TCR beta chain was defined by the combination of its CDR3 amino acid sequence and its V-gene family, and reads without a unique V-gene family were dropped. As a way to deal with suspected cross-contamination and a sequencing artifact, a later analysis dropped 500 to 700 nucleotide sequences that were highly shared and had low generation probability. A later analysis calculated a clonal expansion index for each public chain from normalized within-repertoire ranks of inferred template counts. Generation probabilities in a later analysis came from a VDJ recombination model fitted to out-of-frame rearrangements, and those results were checked against IGoR. A later analysis scored TCR-TCR, TCR-HLA and TCR-CMV co-occurrence with hypergeometric tests, applying a repertoire-size bias correction to TCR pairs. To estimate false discovery rates, a later analysis permuted the HLA or CMV assignments 20 times. In a later analysis, co-occurring TCRs were grouped with DBSCAN, and TCRdist sequence similarity was added when clustering was performed within HLA-allele-positive subsets. Repertoires with fewer than 30,000 or more than 120,000 public chains were left out of co-occurrence clustering, as were about five repertoires with anomalous nucleotide sharing. TCRdb retrieved this table from immuneACCESS and kept in-frame rearrangements only. Not all clones are present; in checked studies, unresolved V genes account for under half, and no reason is known for the remainder. From that table come the V and J calls and clone size; the DNA was used to work out D and trimming. The table for this sample lists 140,000 or so clones; around 70% of them were counted only once. The ten largest clones represent approximately 2.1% of the sample.

Broad study findings and their caveats: Cytomegalovirus status was reported to be diagnosed by the classifier with high specificity and sensitivity in both the original and validation cohorts. A total of roughly 160 TCR beta chains were listed by the study as associated with cytomegalovirus. Compared with the approximately 700-donor mean, donors in an Asian-associated ancestry cluster had fewer N-insertions in productive TCRs, according to a later genetic analysis. According to a later analysis, most CMV-associated TCR beta chains appeared to be HLA-restricted, and the HLA associations seemed to be driven largely by CMV exposure. Assigning TCR associations to individual alleles was difficult when HLA alleles, especially DR and DQ, strongly co-occurred. CMV serostatus was the only immune exposure information available for the cohort. Because counts were too low, some 17 rarely observed V segments, including chromosome 9 orphons, were left out of the earlier analysis of approximately 580 of the donors. V-gene and J-gene trimming of TCR beta chains was associated with a missense DCLRE1C variant in a later genetic analysis, and the association was replicated in an independent cohort. In a later analysis, HLA-associated TCR beta chains were found to be more clonally expanded and to have lower generation probabilities than equally common non-associated chains. The 87-base-pair reads could not distinguish some IMGT-functional V segments, including TRBV6-2 and TRBV6-3, so those segments were excluded. In a later analysis, the rate of TCR association differed among HLA loci, with DRB1 alleles having the most associated TCRs and HLA-C alleles having the fewest. Specific HLA alleles were associated with 15,000 to 20,000 TCR beta sequences at a false discovery rate of 0.05 in a later analysis. The presence/absence analyses assumed that sequencing depth was roughly uniform across donors, and that assumption may not be true. The cohort was sequenced for TCR beta chains only, and without alpha or paired-chain data the features that could be detected were limited. While some public TCRs were present in many individuals, most TCR sequences turned up only very rarely across donors. A cluster of highly shared sequence variants was judged likely to represent a technical artifact of the sequencing pipeline. Linkage disequilibrium might explain the correlated functional status among segregating V segments, but an unknown experimental factor could not be ruled out. In vitro tests confirmed that a few of the cytomegalovirus-associated TCR beta chains recognize cytomegalovirus antigens. A further reported finding was that TCR beta sequences accurately predicted the HLA-A and HLA-B alleles for most subjects in the first cohort. According to a later analysis, parvovirus B19, influenza, CMV and Epstein-Barr virus appeared linked to several top co-occurrence clusters. Broadly in line with IMGT annotations, most TCR beta V segments showed up in productive rearrangements about 87% or about 30% of the time in an earlier analysis of several hundred of the donors. According to the authors, the approach could potentially be generalized to other disease states and immunological phenotypes. Because HLA typing was unavailable for some donors at each locus, only the typed subset was used in association tests.

This receptor chain uses TRBV10-3 and TRBJ2-3, and perhaps TRBD2 as D gene, on 7 matching bases. This clonotype was obtained from a man between 40 and 49 years old in good health and CMV-seronegative. Material for sequencing was PBMCs. The sequenced DNA is TGTGCCATCAGACCTGGGGGGGCCGCAGATACGCAGTATTTT. Its protein reads: CAIRPGGAADTQYF.